The sequence of this T cell receptor (beta chain) was determined in a study of CXCR3-negative and CXCR3-positive naive CD8 T cells. With respect to this clonotype: Its specificity is unknown.

Study-wide findings and caveats: The TRB CDR3s that CXCR3-positive naive cells carried were more hydrophobic than those of CXCR3-negative naive cells.

5' RACE that incorporated UMI labels was used to prepare the TRB cDNA libraries. TCRdb re-called the 5' RACE reads; one entry per CDR3 protein, DNA not given. The sample has 75,000 to 100,000 distinct CDR3 sequences. Germline CDR1 reads DFQATT; CDR2 reads SNEGSKA (reference sequence). This CDR3 is 11 amino acids long. The source material was naive CXCR3+ CD8+ T cells from blood. Subset here: CD45RO-CCR7+CD27+CD95- naive CD8+ T cells expressing CXCR3 (TNR3+). The V and J genes are TRBV20-1 and TRBJ2-5; TCRdb lists TRBD1, though no DNA is available to test this call. This clonotype originated in a human donor in good health. Some clones in this sample may be carry-over from other donors' samples. The CDR3 sequence is CSARQKETQYF.